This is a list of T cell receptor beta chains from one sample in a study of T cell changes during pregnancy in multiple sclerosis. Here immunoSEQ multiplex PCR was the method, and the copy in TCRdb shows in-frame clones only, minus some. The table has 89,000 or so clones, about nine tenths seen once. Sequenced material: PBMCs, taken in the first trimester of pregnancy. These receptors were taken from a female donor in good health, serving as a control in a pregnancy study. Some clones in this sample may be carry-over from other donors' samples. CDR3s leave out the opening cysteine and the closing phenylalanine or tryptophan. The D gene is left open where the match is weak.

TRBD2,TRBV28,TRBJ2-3,ASSPTLAGVTDTQY
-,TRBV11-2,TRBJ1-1,ASSHRVSEAF
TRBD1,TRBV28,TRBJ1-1,ASSLYGDRGGDEAF
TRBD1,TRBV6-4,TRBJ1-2,ASSGDRGGYT
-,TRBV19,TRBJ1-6,ASSRWPDSGSPLH
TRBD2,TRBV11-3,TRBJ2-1,ASSFSGGSYNEQF
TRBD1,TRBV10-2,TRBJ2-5,ASSGQGAKETQY
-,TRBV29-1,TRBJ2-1,SVEPSDRSSYNEQF
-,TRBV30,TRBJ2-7,ACDMSNAYEQY
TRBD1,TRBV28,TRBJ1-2,ATWDSNNYGYT
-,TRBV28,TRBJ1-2,ASSLSGNYGYT
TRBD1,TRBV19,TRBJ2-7,ASSAGTAFYEQY
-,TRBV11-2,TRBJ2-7,ASSPSSSYEQY
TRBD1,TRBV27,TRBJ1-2,ASSGTGYGYT
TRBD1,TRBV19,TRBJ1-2,ASSPLRGQGAGYT
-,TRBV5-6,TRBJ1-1,ASSPVGEGGMNTEAF
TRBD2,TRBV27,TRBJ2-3,ASSQWTSGGGETDTQY
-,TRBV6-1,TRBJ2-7,ASSGQEHSYEQY
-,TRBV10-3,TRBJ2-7,APGSWAGHEQY
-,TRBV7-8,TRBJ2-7,ASSLVGEDSYEQY
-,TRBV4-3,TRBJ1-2,ASSQGFGANYGYT
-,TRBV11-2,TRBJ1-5,ASGPGVSSNQPQH
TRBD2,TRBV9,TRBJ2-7,ASSVEGGPMTGEQY
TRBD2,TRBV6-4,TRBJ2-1,ASSGASGGGNEQF
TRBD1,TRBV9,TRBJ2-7,ASSADAGTAFYEQY
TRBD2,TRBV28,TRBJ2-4,ASSSTLRPRTSGVAKNIQY
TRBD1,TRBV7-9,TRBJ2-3,ASRPRDRITDTQY
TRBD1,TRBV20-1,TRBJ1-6,SATGDSPLH
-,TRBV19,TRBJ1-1,ASSLNRARNTEAF
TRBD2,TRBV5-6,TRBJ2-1,ASSLLAGGVNEQF
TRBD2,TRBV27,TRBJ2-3,ASSLSGGLRDTQY
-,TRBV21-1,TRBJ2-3,ASSRYFSGGATDTQY
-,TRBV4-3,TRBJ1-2,ASSQRGSPGYT
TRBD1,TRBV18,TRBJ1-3,ASSPGRGRRGTIY
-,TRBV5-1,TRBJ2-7,ASSRATSMNEQY
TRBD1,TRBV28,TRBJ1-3,ASSSPLGQEDGNTIY
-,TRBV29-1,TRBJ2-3,SVGGTDTQY
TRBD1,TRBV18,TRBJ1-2,ASSPTPGQGIYGYT
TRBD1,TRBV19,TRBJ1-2,ASSIGVQGGGYT
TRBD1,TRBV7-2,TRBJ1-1,ASSSLDRVRAEAF
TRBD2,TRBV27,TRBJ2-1,ASRDPSGRAYNEQF
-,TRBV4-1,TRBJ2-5,ASSQTDLGETQY